This paragraph covers one TCR beta chain sequence. The entry originates in a study of cytomegalovirus exposure and HLA in healthy donors. PCR was performed using 60 Vbeta and 13 Jbeta primers. Measured with immunoSEQ multiplex PCR; TCRdb has only the in-frame clones, and not every one. Of 150,000 to 200,000 clones in the sample, about 81% were seen once. Sequencing was done on a sample of PBMCs. The sequence derives from a man aged 35 to 55 in good health and CMV-seronegative.

The CDR3 here is CASSKPSGLKAEAFF. CDR3 in DNA: TGTGCCAGCTCGAAGCCCTCGGGACTCAAGGCTGAAGCTTTCTTT. The chain recombines TRBV6-5 with TRBJ1-1, with a possible D match to TRBD1 (5 bases). From germline, CDR1 is MNHEY and CDR2 SVGAGI. There are 15 residues in the CDR3. Trimming cost V 8 bases and J 6 bases, with 22 bases left between them.